This T cell receptor beta chain was observed in a study of blood T cell repertoires in COVID-19. CDR1 is LNHDA and CDR2 is SQIVND in the germline V gene (reference sequence). The CDR3 length is 14 residues. V was pared by 9 bases and J by 1 base, with 15 bases between. Measured with immunoSEQ multiplex PCR; TCRdb has only the in-frame clones, and not every one. The sample carries about 480,000 clones, roughly 85% recorded once. This clonotype was obtained from a woman under 30 with acute COVID-19. The sample was PBMCs or T cells enriched from blood (not recorded which). This chain links TRBV19 with TRBJ1-2; D gene uncertain. The CDR3 here is CASAQATFNYGYTF. In nucleotides, the CDR3 is TGTGCCAGCGCCCAGGCAACCTTTAACTATGGCTACACCTTC.